These 18 T cell receptor beta chains were all obtained from the same sample, sequenced in a study of T cells in Graves' hyperthyroidism and ophthalmopathy. The source material, RNA transcripts, was used to amplify TCR beta CDR3 regions. The HTBI primer set was used in a first-round RT-PCR of the TCR CDR3. TCRdb re-derived calls from the multiplex PCR reads in MiXCR, one entry per CDR3 protein. The sample yields 450,000 to 650,000 distinct CDR3 sequences, over 12% seen once. The sequenced sample consisted of blood. These TCRs come from a young woman with Graves' ophthalmopathy.

The chain recombines TRBV19 with TRBJ1-1, with D uncertain. Per the germline V gene, CDR1 is LNHDA and CDR2 is SQIVND (reference sequence). V was clipped by 2 bases and J by 8 bases, with 6 bases between them. This CDR3 has 11 amino acids. The CDR3 loop is CASSIYGEAFF. The CDR3 DNA reads as TGTGCCAGTAGTATATACGGAGAAGCTTTCTTT.

This sequence joins TRBV9 and TRBJ1-4; TRBD1 agrees at 7 bases. The CDR3 length is 14 residues. Germline V gene sequence: CDR1 SGDLS, CDR2 YYNGEE. J was trimmed by 5 bases and V by 7 bases; bases with no gene match: 8. CDR3: CASGRTGVNEKLFF. CDR3 coding DNA: TGTGCCAGCGGCCGGACAGGCGTCAATGAAAAACTGTTTTTT. Supplemented by reference TRBV9 and TRBJ1-4, the full variable domain reads DSGVTQTPKHLITATGQRVTLRCSPRSGDLSVYWYQQSLDQGLQFLIQYYNGEERAKGNILERFSAQQFPDLHSELNLSSLELGDSALYFCASGRTGVNEKLFFGSGTQLSVL.

There are many counts of this clonotype. The gene calls are TRBV11-2 and TRBJ1-1, with a tentative D call TRBD1 (6 bases). Germline V gene lookup returns CDR1 SGHAT and CDR2 FQNNGV. Deletions cut 0 bases from V and 11 bases from J, with 16 bases between. This CDR3 has 14 amino acids. CDR3 sequence reads: CASSLDIRGLRAFF. CDR3 sequence (DNA): TGTGCCAGCAGCTTAGATATCAGGGGCCTGAGGGCTTTCTTT.

The table lists this clonotype with a count of one. The genes are TRBV3-1 and TRBJ2-3; 14 nucleotides line up with TRBD2. V trimming: 5 bases; J trimming: 11 bases; junction bases outside the gene matches: 3. The CDR3 is made up of 13 amino acids. Germline CDR1 reads LGHDT; CDR2 reads YNNKEL (reference sequence). CDR3 protein: CASSSGTSGRQYF. The CDR3 DNA reads TGTGCCAGCAGCTCCGGGACTAGCGGGAGGCAGTATTTT.

This clonotype was observed many times. The rearrangement uses TRBV5-6 and TRBJ2-3, with TRBD2 matching over 13 bases. CDR1 is SGHDT, CDR2 YYEEEE, per germline. The CDR3 contains 16 residues. V was pared by 4 bases and J by 5 bases, with 7 bases of the junction left unmatched. The CDR3 region is CASSRTSGRLEDTQYF. DNA for the CDR3: TGTGCCAGCAGCCGGACTAGCGGGAGATTGGAAGATACGCAGTATTTT.

There are a few counts of this clonotype. The chain recombines TRBV28 with TRBJ2-6, with D unresolved. V lost 6 bases and J lost 0, with 9 bases in between. Per the germline V gene, CDR1 is MDHEN and CDR2 is SYDVKM. The CDR3 covers 15 residues. Written as DNA, the CDR3 is TGTGCCAGCAGCCGTTCGGTCTCTGGGGCCAACGTCCTGACTTTC. Its protein product is CASSRSVSGANVLTF.

This chain uses TRBV20-1 with TRBJ2-3; 10 bases match TRBD2. The junction had 4 bases not matched to a gene; V was cut back by 1 base and J by 0 bases. Germline CDR1 reads DFQATT; CDR2 reads SNEGSKA (reference sequence). The CDR3 spans 16 residues. The CDR3 DNA is TGCAGTGCTAGAGGGACTAGCGGAGCTAGCACAGATACGCAGTATTTT. This gives the protein CSARGTSGASTDTQYF.

This clonotype was counted at least ten times. J is TRBJ2-1 and V is TRBV6-1, with unresolved D. The germline gives CDR1 MNHNS, CDR2 SASEGT. CDR3 length: 15 amino acids. V was pared by 5 bases and J by 4 bases, with 15 bases between. DNA for the CDR3: TGTGCCAGCAGTTCGGTCCGGGTCCAATACAATGAGCAGTTCTTC. Translation gives CASSSVRVQYNEQFF.

This chain connects TRBV6-1 to TRBJ1-5; no reliable D call. CDR3 length: 13 amino acids. The V end lost 1 base, the J end lost 6 bases, and 7 bases lay between the germline ends. Germline CDR1 MNHNS, CDR2 SASEGT. CDR3 sequence reads: CASSEESAQPQHF. CDR3 in DNA: TGTGCCAGCAGTGAAGAAAGCGCTCAGCCCCAGCATTTT.

The rearrangement uses TRBV20-1 and TRBJ2-7, with a weak D call TRBD2 (7 bases). This CDR3 comprises 17 residues. V was cut by 6 bases and J by 0 bases, with 24 bases left in between. The germline V gene encodes CDR1 DFQATT and CDR2 SNEGSKA (reference sequence). The CDR3 reads CSAQRGRDWSSSYEQYF. The CDR3 DNA follows: TGCAGTGCCCAAAGGGGGAGGGACTGGAGTAGCTCCTACGAGCAGTACTTC.

This clonotype was counted many times. The gene calls are TRBV5-6 and TRBJ1-2; 7 bases map to TRBD1. CDR3 length: 12 amino acids. With V trimmed by 0 bases and J by 9 bases, 2 bases remained unmatched. Looked up from germline, CDR1 is SGHDT and CDR2 is YYEEEE. The CDR3 DNA reads as TGTGCCAGCAGCTTGGGACAGGGAAGCTACACCTTC. It codes for CASSLGQGSYTF.

This clonotype was observed many times. This sequence joins TRBV24-1 and TRBJ1-5; 8 nucleotides match TRBD1. The trim removed 3 bases at V and 1 base at J, leaving 4 bases unmatched. The V gene's germline CDR1 is KGHDR and CDR2 SFDVKD. This CDR3 region has 16 residues. CDR3 amino acids: CATSDPRQGSNQPQHF. DNA of the CDR3: TGTGCCACCAGTGATCCTCGACAGGGGAGCAATCAGCCCCAGCATTTT.

The chain links TRBV28 to TRBJ1-6; 7 bases match TRBD1. Germline-derived CDR1 and CDR2 are MDHEN and SYDVKM. The CDR3 contains 14 residues. J was trimmed by 13 bases and V by 6 bases; bases with no gene match: 12. The CDR3 spells CASSQGQTLHPLHF. The CDR3 region has the DNA TGTGCCAGCAGCCAGGGACAGACTTTGCATCCCCTCCACTTT.

This clonotype has a count of ten or more. The rearrangement links TRBV6-2 or TRBV6-3 to TRBJ2-1; TRBD2 aligns across 12 bases. CDR1 is MNHEY, CDR2 SVGEGT, per germline. The ends lost 10 bases at V and 7 bases at J; junction bases unmatched: 5. This CDR3 is built from 13 residues. The CDR3 loop reads CATRTSGINEQFF. CDR3 coding DNA: TGTGCCACTCGGACTAGCGGGATTAATGAGCAGTTCTTC.

This clonotype was seen ten or more times. The chain has TRBV6-6 and TRBJ2-1; the D is unclear. V lost 2 bases, J lost 8 bases, and 13 bases lay in between. The CDR3 is 14 amino acids. CDR1 is MNHNY and CDR2 is SVGAGI in the germline V gene (reference sequence). CDR3 bases: TGTGCCAGCAGTTACGGATTCGCCTCGGATGAGCAGTTCTTC. Translation gives CASSYGFASDEQFF.

This clonotype was seen a handful of times. The chain recombines TRBV4-2 with TRBJ1-5; possible D gene TRBD1, 6 bases. CDR3 length: 14 residues. Looked up from germline, CDR1 is LGHNA and CDR2 is YNFKEQ. V lost 6 bases to trimming and J lost 1 base, with 10 bases between them. The CDR3: CASRETGSNQPQHF. In DNA form, the CDR3 reads TGTGCCAGCAGGGAAACAGGGAGCAATCAGCCCCAGCATTTT.

CDR3 residues: CASSGDNQETQYF. CDR3 DNA: TGTGCCAGTAGTGGGGATAACCAAGAGACCCAGTACTTC. V gene TRBV19 combines with J gene TRBJ2-5; no reliable D call. The CDR3 totals 13 residues. Trimming shortened V by 5 bases and J by 0 bases, and 7 bases separated the two germline ends. Germline V gene data show CDR1 as LNHDA and CDR2 as SQIVND (reference sequence). The full variable domain, its missing parts supplied by reference TRBV19 and TRBJ2-5, is DGGITQSPKYLFRKEGQNVTLSCEQNLNHDAMYWYRQDPGQGLRLIYYSQIVNDFQKGDIAEGYSVSREKKESFPLTVTSAQKNPTAFYLCASSGDNQETQYFGPGTRLLVL.

The CDR3 DNA reads as TGTGCCACCAGTGTCAACAATGAGCAGTTCTTC. Residues: CATSVNNEQFF. J is TRBJ2-1 and V is TRBV24-1; D not resolved. Trimming took 5 bases from V and 5 from J, leaving 3 bases between them. The CDR3 totals 11 residues. Germline CDR1 reads KGHDR; CDR2 reads SFDVKD.